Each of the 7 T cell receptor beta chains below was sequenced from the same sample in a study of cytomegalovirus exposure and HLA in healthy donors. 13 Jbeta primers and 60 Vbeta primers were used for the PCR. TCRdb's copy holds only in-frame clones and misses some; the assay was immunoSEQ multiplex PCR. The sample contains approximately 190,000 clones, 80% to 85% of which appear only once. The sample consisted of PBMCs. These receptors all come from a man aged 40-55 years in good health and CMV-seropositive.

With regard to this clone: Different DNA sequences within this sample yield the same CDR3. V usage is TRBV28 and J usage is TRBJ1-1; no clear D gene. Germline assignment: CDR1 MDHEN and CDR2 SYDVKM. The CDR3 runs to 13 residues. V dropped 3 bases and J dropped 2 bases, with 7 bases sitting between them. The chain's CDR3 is CASSFGRNTEAFF. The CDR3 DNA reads TGTGCCAGCAGTTTCGGTAGAAACACTGAAGCTTTCTTT.

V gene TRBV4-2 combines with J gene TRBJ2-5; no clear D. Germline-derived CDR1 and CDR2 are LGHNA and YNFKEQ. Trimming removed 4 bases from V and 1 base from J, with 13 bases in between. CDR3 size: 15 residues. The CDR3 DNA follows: TGTGCCAGCAGCCTCGACGGAACAGCCCAAGAGACCCAGTACTTC. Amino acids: CASSLDGTAQETQYF.

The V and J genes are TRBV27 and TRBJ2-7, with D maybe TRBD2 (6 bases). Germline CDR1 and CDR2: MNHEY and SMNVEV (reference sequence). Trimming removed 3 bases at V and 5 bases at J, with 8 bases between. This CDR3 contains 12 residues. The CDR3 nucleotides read TGTGCCAGCAGTTTGTGGGGGGACGAGCAGTACTTC. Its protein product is CASSLWGDEQYF.

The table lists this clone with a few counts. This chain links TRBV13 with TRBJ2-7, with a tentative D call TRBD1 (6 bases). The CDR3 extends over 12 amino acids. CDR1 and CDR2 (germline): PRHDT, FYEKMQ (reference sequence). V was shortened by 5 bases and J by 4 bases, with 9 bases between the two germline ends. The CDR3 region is CASSLTGYEQYF. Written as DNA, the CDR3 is TGTGCCAGCAGCCTGACAGGTTACGAGCAGTACTTC.

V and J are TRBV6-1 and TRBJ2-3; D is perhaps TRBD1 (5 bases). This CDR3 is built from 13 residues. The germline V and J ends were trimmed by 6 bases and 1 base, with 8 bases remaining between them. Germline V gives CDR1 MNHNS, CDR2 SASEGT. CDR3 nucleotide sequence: TGTGCCAGCAGGGTACAGGGCACAGATACGCAGTATTTT. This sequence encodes CASRVQGTDTQYF.

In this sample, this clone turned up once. CDR3 DNA: TGTGCCAGCAGCTCGGGGGGCACTGAAGCTTTCTTT. Protein sequence: CASSSGGTEAFF. The chain recombines TRBV11-2 with TRBJ1-1, with D tentatively TRBD1 (5 bases). Germline CDR1 is SGHAT and CDR2 is FQNNGV. This CDR3 has 12 residues. V lost 4 bases, J lost 4 bases, and 7 bases lay in between. The full variable domain, completed using reference TRBV11-2 and TRBJ1-1, is EAGVAQSPRYKIIEKRQSVAFWCNPISGHATLYWYQQILGQGPKLLIQFQNNGVVDDSQLPKDRFSAERLKGVDSTLKIQPAKLEDSAVYLCASSSGGTEAFFGQGTRLTVV.

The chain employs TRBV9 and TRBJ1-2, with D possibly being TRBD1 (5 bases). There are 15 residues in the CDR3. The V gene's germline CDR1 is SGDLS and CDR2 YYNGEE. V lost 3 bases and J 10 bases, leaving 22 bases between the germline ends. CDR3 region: CASSALGGGVTTYTF. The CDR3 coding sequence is TGTGCCAGCAGCGCTTTGGGGGGGGGAGTTACGACCTACACCTTC.